The 3 T cell receptor beta chains below come from one sample, sequenced in a study of identical twins. TCRdb called the 5' RACE reads again in MiXCR, with one record for every CDR3 protein. Of 750,000 to 950,000 distinct CDR3 sequences listed, roughly 12% are singletons. Separately, the same data were catalogued under a study of yellow fever vaccine responses in identical twins.

The sequenced sample was PBMCs. These receptors were collected from a young woman in good health.

The chain joins TRBV27 to TRBJ2-7, with D unclear. CDR3 length: 13 residues. Germline CDR1 MNHEY, CDR2 SMNVEV (reference sequence). The V end lost 2 bases, the J end lost 3 bases, and 8 bases lay between the germline ends. CDR3 nucleotides: TGTGCCAGCAGTTTACGGCAGAGCTACGAGCAGTACGTC. It codes for CASSLRQSYEQYV.

The rearrangement joins TRBV4-2 to TRBJ2-1, with 8 bases aligning to TRBD2. The J segment lost 0 bases and the V segment lost 4 bases, leaving 11 bases of the junction unmatched. Per germline, CDR1 LGHNA and CDR2 YNFKEQ. The CDR3 covers 18 residues. CDR3 amino acids: CASSPRLAGPVSYNEQFF. The CDR3 DNA is TGTGCCAGCAGCCCCCGTTTAGCGGGACCGGTCTCCTACAATGAGCAGTTCTTC.

The CDR3 nucleotides read TGTGCCAGCAGCGTCAGGGGGGTGGAGCAGTACTTC. Encoded protein: CASSVRGVEQYF. The chain has TRBV5-6 and TRBJ2-7, with D possibly matching TRBD1 (7 bases). The germline V and J ends were trimmed by 4 bases and 7 bases, with 12 bases remaining between them. The CDR3 runs 12 residues. Germline V lookup: CDR1 SGHDT, CDR2 YYEEEE.